This T cell receptor (beta chain) came from a study of T cell changes during pregnancy in multiple sclerosis. Using immunoSEQ multiplex PCR, the repertoire was profiled, and TCRdb retains in-frame clones only, with some absent. Seen here are about 40,000 clones, around 93% observed once, and the top ten hold around 0.8%. Germline V gives CDR1 SGHVS, CDR2 FNYEAQ. This CDR3 region has 16 residues. The V and J ends lost 5 bases and 2 bases, in that order; junction bases with no gene match: 5. Material: CD4+ T cells from peripheral blood mononuclear cells, obtained before pregnancy. This TCR derives from a female donor with multiple sclerosis, enrolled in a pregnancy study. The V and J genes are TRBV7-6 and TRBJ2-2, with 10 bases aligning to TRBD1. The CDR3 DNA is TGTGCCAGCAGCCCGCGACAGGGGGCCAACACCGGGGAGCTGTTTTTT. It codes for CASSPRQGANTGELFF.